The present TCR beta chain was sequenced within a study of neurological immune-mediated disorders. With 10-nucleotide random UMIs included, cDNA was synthesized by 5'RACE. TCRdb used MiXCR to reprocess the 5' RACE reads, holding one entry per CDR3 protein. The sample has about 46,000 distinct CDR3 sequences, less than 2% seen once; the top ten hold under 2.5%. This clonotype has ten or more counts. The germline gives CDR1 LGHNT, CDR2 FRNRAP. There are 14 residues in the CDR3. Trimming took off 5 bases at V and 0 bases at J, with 8 bases between the two ends. The sequence was collected from a woman between 35 and 50 years old with multiple sclerosis. The source material was PBMCs. The gene calls are TRBV12-5 and TRBJ1-3; the D gene is possibly TRBD1 (5 bases). This chain's CDR3 is CASGLGLSGNTIYF. In DNA form, the CDR3 reads TGTGCTAGTGGTCTGGGACTCTCTGGAAACACCATATATTTT. Full variable domain (rest looked up from reference TRBV12-5 and TRBJ1-3): DARVTQTPRHKVTEMGQEVTMRCQPILGHNTVFWYRQTMMQGLELLAYFRNRAPLDDSGMPKDRFSAEMPDATLATLKIQPSEPRDSAVYFCASGLGLSGNTIYFGEGSWLTVV.